This T cell receptor (beta chain) was identified during a study of shared clonotypes between healthy human individuals. Remarks on this clone: The junction departs from the called germline gene at one end, perhaps through a read error.

This table comes from immunoSEQ multiplex PCR, and its TCRdb copy is limited to in-frame clones, with some not included. The table has fewer than 850,000 clones, about two thirds seen once. Germline CDR1 and CDR2: SGHAT and FQNNGV. The CDR3 is made up of 15 amino acids. This TCR derives from a woman aged 25 to 39 in good health. Sequenced sample: memory CD4+ T cells sorted from blood. Subset noted: CD45RA-negative fraction. The chain is built from TRBV11-2 and TRBJ1-5, with D perhaps TRBD1 (5 bases). CDR3 sequence: CASSQGFREGQPQHF. DNA of the CDR3: TGCGCCAGCAGCCAAGGGTTCAGGGAAGGACAGCCCCAGCATTTT.